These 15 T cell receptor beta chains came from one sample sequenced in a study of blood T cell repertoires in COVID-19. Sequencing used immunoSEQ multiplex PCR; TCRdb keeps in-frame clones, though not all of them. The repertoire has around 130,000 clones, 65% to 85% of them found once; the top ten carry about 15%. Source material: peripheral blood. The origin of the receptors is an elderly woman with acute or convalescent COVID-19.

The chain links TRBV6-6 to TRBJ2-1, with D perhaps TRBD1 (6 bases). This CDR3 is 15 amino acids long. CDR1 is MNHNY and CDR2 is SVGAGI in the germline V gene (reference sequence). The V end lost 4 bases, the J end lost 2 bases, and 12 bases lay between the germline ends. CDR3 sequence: CASSFGDIPYNEQFF. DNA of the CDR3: TGTGCCAGCAGTTTCGGGGACATCCCCTACAATGAGCAGTTCTTC.

The CDR3 sequence: CASSPHAGSYEQYF. The CDR3 coding sequence is TGTGCCAGCTCCCCTCACGCAGGATCCTACGAGCAGTACTTC. V and J are TRBV18 and TRBJ2-7; D call uncertain. The CDR3 has 14 amino acids. Germline-derived CDR1 and CDR2 are KGHSH and LQKENI. The V end was cut by 6 bases, the J end by 1 base, with 13 bases between. The full variable domain, its missing parts supplied by reference TRBV18 and TRBJ2-7, is NAGVMQNPRHLVRRRGQEARLRCSPMKGHSHVYWYRQLPEEGLKFMVYLQKENIIDESGMPKERFSAEFPKEGPSILRIQQVVRGDSAAYFCASSPHAGSYEQYFGPGTRLTVT.

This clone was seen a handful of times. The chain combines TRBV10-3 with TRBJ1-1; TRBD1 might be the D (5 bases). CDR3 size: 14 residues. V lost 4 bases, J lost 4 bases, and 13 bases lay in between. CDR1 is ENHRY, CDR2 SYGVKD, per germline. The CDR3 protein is CAISGLRRGTEAFF. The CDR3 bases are TGTGCCATCAGTGGCCTGAGGAGGGGCACTGAAGCTTTCTTT.

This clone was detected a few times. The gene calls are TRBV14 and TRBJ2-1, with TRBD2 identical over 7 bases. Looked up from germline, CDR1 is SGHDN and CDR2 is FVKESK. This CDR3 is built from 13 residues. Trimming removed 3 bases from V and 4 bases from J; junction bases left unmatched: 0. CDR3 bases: TGTGCCAGCAGCCAGGGGGGGTACAATGAGCAGTTCTTC. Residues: CASSQGGYNEQFF.

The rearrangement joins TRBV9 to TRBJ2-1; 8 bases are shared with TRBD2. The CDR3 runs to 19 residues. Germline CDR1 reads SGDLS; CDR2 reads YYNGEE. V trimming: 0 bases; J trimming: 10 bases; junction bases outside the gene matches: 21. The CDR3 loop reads CASSVEGGLAGPYRAEQFF. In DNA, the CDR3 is TGTGCCAGCAGCGTAGAGGGGGGGCTAGCGGGCCCTTATCGGGCCGAGCAGTTCTTC.

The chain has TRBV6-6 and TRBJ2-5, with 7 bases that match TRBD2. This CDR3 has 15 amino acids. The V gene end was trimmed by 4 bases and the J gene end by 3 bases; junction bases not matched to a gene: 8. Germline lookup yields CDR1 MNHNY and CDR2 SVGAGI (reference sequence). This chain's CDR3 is CASSWGGPREETQYF. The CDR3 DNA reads TGTGCCAGCAGTTGGGGGGGACCTAGGGAAGAGACCCAGTACTTC.

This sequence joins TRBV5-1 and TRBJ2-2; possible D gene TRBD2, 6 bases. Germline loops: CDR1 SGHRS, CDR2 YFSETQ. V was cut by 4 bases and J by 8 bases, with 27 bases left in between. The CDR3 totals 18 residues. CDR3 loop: CASSPRGDRLERAGELFF. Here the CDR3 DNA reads TGCGCCAGCAGCCCCAGAGGGGATCGACTAGAGAGGGCAGGGGAGCTGTTTTTT.

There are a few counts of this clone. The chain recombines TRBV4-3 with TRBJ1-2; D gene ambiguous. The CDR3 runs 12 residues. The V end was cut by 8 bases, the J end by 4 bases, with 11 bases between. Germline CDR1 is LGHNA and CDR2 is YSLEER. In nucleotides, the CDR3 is TGCGCCAGCTCTCGGGGTAGCTATGGCTACACCTTC. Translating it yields CASSRGSYGYTF.

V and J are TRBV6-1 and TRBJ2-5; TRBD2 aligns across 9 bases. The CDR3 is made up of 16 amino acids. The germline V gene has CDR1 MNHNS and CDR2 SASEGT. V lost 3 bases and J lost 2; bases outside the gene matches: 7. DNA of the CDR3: TGTGCCAGCAGTGACCAGCGGGAGGTAGGGCAAGAGACCCAGTACTTC. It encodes CASSDQREVGQETQYF.

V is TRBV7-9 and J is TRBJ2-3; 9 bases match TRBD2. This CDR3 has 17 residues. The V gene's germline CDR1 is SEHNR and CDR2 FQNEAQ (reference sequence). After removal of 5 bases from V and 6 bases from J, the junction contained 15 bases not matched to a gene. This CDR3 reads CASSPSLGGLATDTQYF. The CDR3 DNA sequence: TGTGCCAGCAGCCCATCTCTTGGGGGACTAGCAACGGATACGCAGTATTTT.

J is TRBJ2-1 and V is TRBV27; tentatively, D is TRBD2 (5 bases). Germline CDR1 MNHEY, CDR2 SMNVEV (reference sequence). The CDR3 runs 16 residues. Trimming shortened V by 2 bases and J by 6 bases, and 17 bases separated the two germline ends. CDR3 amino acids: CASSLRGTTRPNEQFF. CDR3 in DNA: TGTGCCAGCAGTTTACGGGGAACAACTAGACCCAATGAGCAGTTCTTC.

The CDR3 DNA reads TGTGCCAGCAGTAGACAGGGCTCTGGAAACACCATATATTTT. Its translation is CASSRQGSGNTIYF. The rearrangement links TRBV6-5 to TRBJ1-3, with TRBD1 matching 7 bases. V dropped 5 bases and J dropped 0; count of bases not matched to a gene: 1. This CDR3 has 14 amino acids. In germline, CDR1 is MNHEY, CDR2 SVGAGI.

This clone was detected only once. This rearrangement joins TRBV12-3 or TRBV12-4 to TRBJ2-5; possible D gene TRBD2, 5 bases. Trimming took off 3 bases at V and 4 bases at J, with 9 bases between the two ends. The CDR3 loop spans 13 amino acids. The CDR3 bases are TGTGCCAGCAGTTTTAACCGGGGAGAGACCCAGTACTTC. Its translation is CASSFNRGETQYF.

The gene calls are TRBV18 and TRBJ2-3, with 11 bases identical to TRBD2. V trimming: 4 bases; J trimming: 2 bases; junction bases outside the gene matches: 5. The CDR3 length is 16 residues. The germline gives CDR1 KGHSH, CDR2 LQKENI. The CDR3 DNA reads TGTGCCAGCTCACTTCGGACTAGCGGGTACACAGATACGCAGTATTTT. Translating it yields CASSLRTSGYTDTQYF.

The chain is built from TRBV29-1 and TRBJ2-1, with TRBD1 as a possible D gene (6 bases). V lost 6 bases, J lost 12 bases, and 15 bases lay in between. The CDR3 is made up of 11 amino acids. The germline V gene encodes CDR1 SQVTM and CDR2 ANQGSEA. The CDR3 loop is CSVETGLWQFF. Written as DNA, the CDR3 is TGCAGCGTAGAGACAGGCTTGTGGCAGTTCTTC.